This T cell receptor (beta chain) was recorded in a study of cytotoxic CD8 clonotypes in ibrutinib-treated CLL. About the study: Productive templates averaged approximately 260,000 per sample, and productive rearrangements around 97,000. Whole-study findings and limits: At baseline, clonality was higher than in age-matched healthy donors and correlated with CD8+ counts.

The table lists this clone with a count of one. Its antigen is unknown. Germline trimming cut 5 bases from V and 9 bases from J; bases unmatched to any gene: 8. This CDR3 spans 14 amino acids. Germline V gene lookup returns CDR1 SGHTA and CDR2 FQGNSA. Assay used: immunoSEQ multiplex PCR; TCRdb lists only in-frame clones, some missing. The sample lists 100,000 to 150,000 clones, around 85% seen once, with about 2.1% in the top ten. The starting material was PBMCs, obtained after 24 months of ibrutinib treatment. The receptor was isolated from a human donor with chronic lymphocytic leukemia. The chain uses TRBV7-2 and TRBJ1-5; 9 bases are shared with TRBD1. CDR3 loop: CASSHEQGARPQHF. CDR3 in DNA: TGTGCCAGCAGCCATGAACAGGGGGCTAGGCCCCAGCATTTT.